This T cell receptor (beta chain) was identified in a study of early T cells in non-severe SARS-CoV-2 infection. About the study: Sequencing targeted bulk RNA from unsorted whole blood, leaving chains unpaired.

This clonotype has ten or more counts. Its cognate antigen is unknown. Study results and limitations: Anti-spike CD8 specificities were favored by VDJdb matching, whose results missed private and CD4 specificities.

As part of library construction, unique molecular identifiers were attached to individual cDNA molecules. TCRdb itself ran the 5' RACE reads through MiXCR, one entry per CDR3 protein. The sample shows 20,000 to 30,000 distinct CDR3 sequences, about 4% of them seen only once. V dropped 2 bases and J dropped 0; count of bases not matched to a gene: 3. CDR3 length equals 17 residues. CDR1 and CDR2 (germline): KGHDR, SFDVKD. Sequenced material: whole blood. This chain uses TRBV24-1 with TRBJ1-4; TRBD1 matches 9 bases. The TCR comes from an adult who was a healthcare worker with PCR-confirmed SARS-CoV-2 infection or an uninfected control (not recorded which). The CDR3 DNA follows: TGTGCCACCAGTGATTCCGGACAGGGGCCAACTAATGAAAAACTGTTTTTT. Translating gives CATSDSGQGPTNEKLFF.